This TCR beta chain was sequenced in a study of cytomegalovirus exposure and HLA in healthy donors. The ends were cut back, 0 bases at V and 3 bases at J, with 12 bases in the middle. Germline V lookup: CDR1 LGHNA, CDR2 YSLEER. CDR3 length: 15 amino acids. Notes on this clone: Its cognate antigen is unknown.

60 Vbeta and 13 Jbeta primers were used in PCR. The assay was immunoSEQ multiplex PCR, and TCRdb's table has in-frame clones only and misses some. The data hold approximately 110,000 clones, with roughly 69% observed a single time. Findings and caveats of the study: Cytomegalovirus-associated status was assigned to roughly 160 TCR beta chains.

The V and J genes are TRBV4-3 and TRBJ2-7; D might be TRBD1 (7 bases). Sequencing input: PBMCs. This clonotype was sampled from a middle-aged woman in good health and CMV-seropositive. This CDR3 is CASSQEAGGYYEQYF. For the CDR3, the DNA is TGCGCCAGCAGCCAAGAGGCAGGGGGGTACTACGAGCAGTACTTC.